This T cell receptor (beta chain) was retrieved from a study of identical twins. Overall study findings and caveats: Some out-of-frame alpha sequences were shared by twins, and these showed excess low generation probability. Researchers caution that invariant MAIT and iNKT cells could partly confound zero-insertion analyses.

This clonotype was seen many times. No antigen is known for it. TCRdb re-called the 5' RACE reads through MiXCR, storing one row per CDR3 protein. The table lists 1.5 million to 2 million distinct CDR3 sequences, roughly a third of them singletons. The V and J ends lost 3 bases and 4 bases, in that order; junction bases with no gene match: 11. Germline CDR1 and CDR2: MDHEN and SYDVKM. This CDR3 has 17 residues. The chain joins TRBV28 to TRBJ2-3; TRBD1 agrees at 9 bases. This clonotype was sampled from a newborn girl in good health. Input material: cord blood. CDR3 nucleotides: TGTGCCAGCAGTTTGGACCCCCGGGACAGGGACCCAGATACGCAGTATTTT. Its translation: CASSLDPRDRDPDTQYF.